What follows describes a single TCR beta chain. The antigen is undetermined. Selected positively for CCR7 and CD45RO-negative, naive CD8 cells excluded terminally differentiated effector memory CD45RA+ cells. This CDR3 contains 14 residues. Germline V gene data show CDR1 as SGHAT and CDR2 as FQNNGV. Trimming cost V 5 bases and J 5 bases, with 15 bases left between them. The sample is drawn from a study of shared clonotypes between healthy human individuals. Study background: The study enrolled two women and a few men aged 18 to 49. A donor's plate count was three for CD4 naive and three for CD4 memory; CD8 naive had two and CD8 memory one. Regarding the study as a whole: Shared clonotypes: approximately 5.3% naive CD4, under 4% naive CD8, around 2.2% memory CD4, approximately 0.41% memory CD8. In general, naive subsets displayed greater estimated richness than memory subsets did.

Only in-frame clones appear in the TCRdb table, and some are missing; sequencing was by immunoSEQ multiplex PCR. The sample holds 1.5 million to 2.5 million clones; less than 95% are singletons and the top ten take less than 1.5%. The chain combines TRBV11-2 with TRBJ2-5; D remains ambiguous. The TCR sequence derives from a man between 18 and 29 years old in good health. Sequencing was done on a sample of naive CD8+ T cells sorted from blood. This CDR3 is CASSPNPQLETQYF. In DNA, the CDR3 is TGTGCCAGCAGCCCAAATCCACAGCTCGAGACCCAGTACTTC. The variable domain in full, completed from reference TRBV11-2 and TRBJ2-5, reads EAGVAQSPRYKIIEKRQSVAFWCNPISGHATLYWYQQILGQGPKLLIQFQNNGVVDDSQLPKDRFSAERLKGVDSTLKIQPAKLEDSAVYLCASSPNPQLETQYFGPGTRLLVL.